A selection of T cell receptor beta chains follows, all from one sample in a study of T cell repertoires in cytomegalovirus infection. These receptors lack a known antigen. TCRdb fed the reads into MiXCR, producing one record per CDR3 protein. The sample contains about 830,000 distinct CDR3 sequences, approximately 32% of which appear only once. This sample comprised cultured CD8+ T cells from PBMCs, obtained from culture after CMV antigen stimulation. The receptors here all came from a human donor in good health (CMV status not recorded). Some clones in this sample may be carry-over from other donors' samples. The CDR3 runs from the conserved cysteine through the conserved F or W. D genes are given only for firm matches. A clone size is listed for some rows: how often the clone was seen (once, few, many), or a class if it is expanded.

abundance	d_gene	j_gene	v_gene	CDR3aa	CDR3nt
many	-	TRBJ1-2	TRBV14	CASSQEPWRYGYTF	TGTGCCAGCAGCCAAGAACCCTGGCGGTATGGCTACACCTTC
few	-	TRBJ2-3	TRBV27	CASRGSNTQYF	TGTGCCAGCAGGGGGTCGAATACGCAGTATTTT
few	TRBD1	TRBJ2-1	TRBV11-3	CASSPSSGTGFNEQFF	TGTGCCAGCAGCCCAAGTTCCGGGACAGGGTTCAATGAGCAGTTCTTC
-	TRBD2	TRBJ2-3	TRBV9	CASSVGAGGTDTQYF	TGTGCCAGCAGCGTAGGGGCGGGGGGGACAGATACGCAGTATTTT
-	-	TRBJ2-5	TRBV6-2/TRBV6-3	CASYPTRGAKTQYF	TGTGCCAGCTACCCGACCCGGGGGGCAAAGACCCAGTACTTC
-	-	TRBJ1-1	TRBV20-1	CSARGLGGPRAEAFF	TGCAGTGCTAGAGGCCTGGGGGGCCCACGGGCTGAAGCTTTCTTT
few	TRBD1	TRBJ1-1	TRBV7-6	CASSATGGGEAFF	TGTGCCAGCAGCGCGACAGGGGGCGGCGAAGCTTTCTTT
-	-	TRBJ2-7	TRBV6-5	CASSYSRETYEQYF	TGTGCCAGCAGTTACTCACGAGAGACGTACGAGCAGTACTTC
-	-	TRBJ2-3	TRBV6-5	CASSYSGQSSTDTQYF	TGTGCCAGCAGTTACTCCGGGCAGTCTAGCACAGATACGCAGTATTTT
-	-	TRBJ1-1	TRBV6-6	CASSYSQDGDTEAFF	TGTGCCAGCAGTTACTCCCAGGATGGGGACACTGAAGCTTTCTTT
-	-	TRBJ1-4	TRBV9	CASGWNGQGSEKLFF	TGTGCCAGCGGATGGAATGGGCAGGGAAGTGAAAAACTGTTTTTT
few	-	TRBJ1-5	TRBV24-1	CATSVAGLQPQHF	TGTGCCACCAGTGTAGCTGGTTTGCAGCCCCAGCATTTT
many	-	TRBJ1-5	TRBV7-2	CASSLGVGGGQPQHF	TGTGCCAGCAGCTTAGGGGTGGGGGGCGGTCAGCCCCAGCATTTT
-	-	TRBJ2-7	TRBV27	CASSSKTRSINEQYF	TGTGCCAGCAGTTCCAAGACAAGGTCCATCAACGAGCAGTACTTC
few	-	TRBJ1-6	TRBV4-1	CASSQEAGEGSPLHF	TGCGCCAGCAGCCAAGAAGCAGGGGAGGGATCACCCCTCCACTTT
few	-	TRBJ2-7	TRBV24-1	CATSDTGGEQYF	TGTGCCACCAGTGACACGGGTGGCGAGCAGTACTTC
-	-	TRBJ2-3	TRBV4-3	CASSQDPYGLTPMSTDTQYF	TGCGCCAGCAGCCAAGATCCCTACGGACTAACCCCTATGAGCACAGATACGCAGTATTTT
once	TRBD1	TRBJ2-5	TRBV7-9	CVSSTSDRVGETQYF	TGTGTCAGCAGCACCTCGGACAGGGTGGGAGAGACCCAGTACTTC
few	-	TRBJ1-2	TRBV6-2/TRBV6-3	CATGRHLNYGYTF	TGTGCCACCGGAAGACACCTTAACTATGGCTACACCTTC
-	TRBD2	TRBJ2-1	TRBV4-1	CARCAMAGGGNEQFF	TGCGCCCGCTGCGCTATGGCGGGGGGAGGCAATGAGCAGTTCTTC
many	-	TRBJ1-1	TRBV7-6	CASSLDFMNTEAFF	TGTGCCAGCAGCTTAGATTTTATGAACACTGAAGCTTTCTTT
-	TRBD1	TRBJ1-2	TRBV4-3	CASSQGQGPYGYTF	TGCGCCAGCAGCCAAGGACAGGGCCCCTATGGCTACACCTTC
-	-	TRBJ2-1	TRBV5-6	CASSFERNEQFF	TGTGCCAGCAGCTTTGAAAGGAATGAGCAGTTCTTC
-	TRBD2	TRBJ2-5	TRBV10-2	CASSTLAGVETQYF	TGCGCCAGCAGTACTCTAGCGGGGGTAGAGACCCAGTACTTC
many	-	TRBJ1-5	TRBV7-6	CASSLSIGGNQPQHF	TGTGCCAGCAGCTTATCCATTGGGGGCAATCAGCCCCAGCATTTT
many	-	TRBJ1-3	TRBV7-9	CASSLNWDQSSGNTIYF	TGTGCCAGCAGCTTGAATTGGGACCAAAGCTCTGGAAACACCATATATTTT
few	-	TRBJ1-2	TRBV7-4	CASSPGAPDGYTF	TGTGCCAGCAGCCCCGGGGCCCCTGATGGCTACACCTTC
-	TRBD1	TRBJ2-1	TRBV28	CASSPLGQGEGEQFF	TGTGCCAGCAGTCCCCTTGGACAGGGGGAAGGTGAGCAGTTCTTC
many	-	TRBJ2-1	TRBV19	CASSIGPNEQFF	TGTGCCAGTAGTATAGGGCCAAATGAGCAGTTCTTC
many	-	TRBJ2-2	TRBV7-2	CASTLTDETGELFF	TGTGCCAGCACATTGACGGACGAAACCGGGGAGCTGTTTTTT
-	-	TRBJ1-1	TRBV15	CATSTKTGVISEAFF	TGTGCCACCAGCACCAAGACAGGCGTCATCTCTGAAGCTTTCTTT
-	-	TRBJ2-5	TRBV2	CASSRSRGTGETQYF	TGTGCCAGCTCCCGAAGTAGGGGGACTGGAGAGACCCAGTACTTC
few	-	TRBJ1-1	TRBV12-3/TRBV12-4	CASSLVGGLTEAFF	TGTGCCAGCAGTTTAGTGGGGGGGCTTACTGAAGCTTTCTTT
few	TRBD2	TRBJ2-1	TRBV6-2/TRBV6-3	CASSYSPSGGTPPNF	TGTGCCAGCAGTTACTCTCCCAGCGGGGGAACTCCCCCAAACTTC